The 29 T cell receptor beta chains in this list originate from one sample, sequenced in a study of blood T cell repertoires in COVID-19 (dated by TCRdb to 2018 to 2021). Libraries were prepared through the immunoSEQ multiplex PCR assay. TCRdb provides this immuneACCESS table in a form limited to in-frame rearrangements. Some clones are lacking; in checked studies, under half of them reflect an unresolved V gene, and why the rest are absent is not known. This sample holds 150,000 to 200,000 clones; roughly nine tenths were observed only once. The top ten hold around 7% of the sample. Material: peripheral blood. These receptors were collected from a man aged 35 to 55 with acute or convalescent COVID-19.

The chain employs TRBV11-2 and TRBJ2-1; 9 nucleotides line up with TRBD2. This CDR3 is built from 16 residues. Trimming took 1 base from V and 7 from J; bases not matched to a gene: 8. The V gene's germline CDR1 is SGHAT and CDR2 FQNNGV. The CDR3 DNA follows: TGTGCCAGCAGCTTAGTTATGGGGAGCGGGGGGAATGAGCAGTTCTTC. Translation: CASSLVMGSGGNEQFF.

V usage is TRBV6-5 and J usage is TRBJ1-2; 8 bases agree with TRBD1. The trim removed 8 bases at V and 8 bases at J, leaving 13 bases unmatched. CDR3 length: 14 amino acids. CDR1 and CDR2 (germline): MNHEY, SVGAGI. CDR3 in DNA: TGTGCCAGCCGCTCGACAGGGGCGGTGGGAGGCTACACCTTC. This gives the protein CASRSTGAVGGYTF.

This CDR3 is CASRKRGTNNEQFF. The CDR3 nucleotides read TGTGCCAGCAGGAAGCGGGGGACCAACAATGAGCAGTTCTTC. The chain couples TRBV2 to TRBJ2-1; TRBD2 matches at 8 bases. The V gene end was trimmed by 6 bases and the J gene end by 5 bases; junction bases not matched to a gene: 6. Germline CDR1 SNHLY, CDR2 FYNNEI. The CDR3 has 14 amino acids.

This clone was detected only once. CDR3 in DNA: TGTGCCAGCACCCACAGGGACAATGAGCAGTTCTTC. The encoded protein is CASTHRDNEQFF. The chain combines TRBV12-3 or TRBV12-4 with TRBJ2-1; D perhaps matches TRBD1 (6 bases). The CDR3 sequence is 12 residues long. Trimming shortened V by 7 bases and J by 5 bases, and 9 bases separated the two germline ends.

The chain couples TRBV24-1 to TRBJ2-5, with 7 bases fitting TRBD1. Germline V CDR1 and CDR2: KGHDR, SFDVKD. The CDR3 totals 15 residues. Germline trimming cut 2 bases from V and 2 bases from J; bases unmatched to any gene: 4. CDR3 in amino acids: CATSDSTGQQETQYF. The CDR3 nucleotides read TGTGCCACCAGTGATTCTACGGGACAGCAAGAGACCCAGTACTTC.

The V call is TRBV12-3 or TRBV12-4, the J call TRBJ1-5, with D unresolved. The CDR3 is 13 residues long. Deletions cut 5 bases from V and 6 bases from J, with 11 bases between. This CDR3 reads CASSPPGAQPQHF. For the CDR3, the DNA is TGTGCCAGCAGTCCCCCGGGAGCTCAGCCCCAGCATTTT.

The gene calls are TRBV6-5 and TRBJ1-1, with no clear D. CDR1 is MNHEY, CDR2 SVGAGI, per germline. The CDR3 has 12 amino acids. Trimming pared 5 bases from V and 0 bases from J, leaving 4 bases between. The CDR3 protein is CASSPVNTEAFF. In DNA, the CDR3 is TGTGCCAGCAGTCCCGTGAACACTGAAGCTTTCTTT.

The chain has TRBV24-1 and TRBJ2-1; no reliable D call. The germline V gene encodes CDR1 KGHDR and CDR2 SFDVKD. Trimming cost V 3 bases and J 3 bases, with 5 bases left between them. This CDR3 is 13 amino acids long. CDR3 protein: CATSDGHYNEQFF. For the CDR3, the DNA is TGTGCCACCAGTGATGGCCACTACAATGAGCAGTTCTTC.

This clone came up once. This rearrangement joins TRBV19 to TRBJ2-1; 8 nucleotides align to TRBD2. The CDR3 has 16 amino acids. After removal of 7 bases from V and 2 bases from J, the junction contained 10 bases not matched to a gene. Germline V gene data show CDR1 as LNHDA and CDR2 as SQIVND (reference sequence). The DNA for the CDR3 is TGTGCCAGTATGCTTGAGCGGGGGATGACCTACAATGAGCAGTTCTTC. It specifies CASMLERGMTYNEQFF.

This chain joins TRBV6-6 and TRBJ1-1, with D uncertain. Germline V gene lookup returns CDR1 MNHNY and CDR2 SVGAGI (reference sequence). V was pared by 7 bases and J by 3 bases, with 12 bases between. This CDR3 contains 13 residues. The chain's CDR3 is CASTKRGDTEAFF. CDR3 nucleotides: TGTGCCAGCACCAAACGGGGTGACACTGAAGCTTTCTTT.

This clone was seen a few times. The chain has TRBV5-4 and TRBJ1-1, with 11 bases fitting TRBD1. V was clipped by 4 bases and J by 5 bases; unmatched bases: 4. CDR3 length: 14 amino acids. Germline assignment: CDR1 SGHNT and CDR2 YYREEE (reference sequence). This chain's CDR3 is CASSRGQGETEAFF. The CDR3, as DNA: TGTGCCAGCAGCAGGGGACAGGGGGAGACTGAAGCTTTCTTT.

CDR3 in amino acids: CASTVSGQIEAFF. CDR3 DNA sequence: TGTGCCAGCACCGTATCAGGACAGATCGAAGCTTTCTTT. V usage is TRBV7-9 and J usage is TRBJ1-1; the D gene is possibly TRBD1 (6 bases). V was cut by 7 bases and J by 8 bases, with 17 bases left in between. The length of the CDR3 is 13 residues. The V gene's germline CDR1 is SEHNR and CDR2 FQNEAQ (reference sequence).

The chain carries TRBV12-3 or TRBV12-4 and TRBJ1-2; a possible D gene is TRBD1 (6 bases). The CDR3 runs to 13 residues. Trimming removed 6 bases at V and 4 bases at J, with 12 bases between. CDR3 sequence: CASSAQGTYGYTF. Here the CDR3 DNA reads TGTGCCAGCAGCGCACAGGGAACCTATGGCTACACCTTC.

The V call is TRBV7-9, the J call TRBJ1-4; TRBD1 might be the D (5 bases). V shed 1 base and J shed 8 bases, with 17 bases lying between them. CDR1 SEHNR and CDR2 FQNEAQ come from the germline V gene (reference sequence). CDR3 length: 16 residues. The CDR3 nucleotides read TGTGCCAGCAGCTTAGGGGAACAGGTTCGGTGGGAAAAACTGTTTTTT. It is translated as CASSLGEQVRWEKLFF.

The chain carries TRBV7-2 and TRBJ1-4, with 10 nucleotides matching TRBD1. V dropped 5 bases and J dropped 6; count of bases not matched to a gene: 6. CDR3 length equals 15 residues. Germline V gene data show CDR1 as SGHTA and CDR2 as FQGNSA. CDR3 in DNA: TGTGCCAGCAGCCTCGACAGGGGGCGTGATGAAAAACTGTTTTTT. Translation: CASSLDRGRDEKLFF.

This chain connects TRBV25-1 to TRBJ1-2; weak D call: TRBD1 (6 bases). Germline CDR1 MGHDK, CDR2 SYGVNS. With 4 bases removed from V and 5 bases from J, the gap between germline ends came to 8 bases. The length of the CDR3 is 12 residues. CDR3 protein: CASSGGQYGYTF. CDR3 DNA: TGTGCCAGCAGTGGAGGACAGTATGGCTACACCTTC.

The CDR3: CASSPGDRIPDTQYF. CDR3 DNA sequence: TGTGCCAGCAGCCCAGGGGACAGGATTCCAGATACGCAGTATTTT. This chain connects TRBV7-9 to TRBJ2-3; 8 bases match TRBD1. Germline CDR1 and CDR2: SEHNR and FQNEAQ (reference sequence). V lost 5 bases and J lost 4; bases outside the gene matches: 8. CDR3 length equals 15 residues.

This clone was observed a handful of times. The chain combines TRBV10-1 with TRBJ1-3; no reliable D call. The CDR3 is 14 amino acids. Germline V lookup: CDR1 WNHNN, CDR2 SYGVQD (reference sequence). Trimming left V 2 bases short and J 3 bases short, with 8 bases between. This CDR3 is CASSEDPLGNTIYF. CDR3 coding DNA: TGCGCCAGCAGTGAGGATCCACTTGGAAACACCATATATTTT.

The CDR3 sequence: CASSPFTGTGGTDTQYF. CDR3 in DNA: TGTGCCAGCAGCCCCTTTACCGGGACAGGGGGAACAGATACGCAGTATTTT. The chain carries TRBV7-9 and TRBJ2-3, with 11 bases that match TRBD1. The V segment lost 5 bases and the J segment 3 bases; nucleotides outside the gene matches: 10. There are 17 residues in the CDR3. CDR1 and CDR2 from the germline V gene are SEHNR and FQNEAQ (reference sequence).

The chain is built from TRBV5-4 and TRBJ2-3; TRBD2 matches 11 bases. CDR3 length: 17 residues. Trimming removed 1 base from V and 5 bases from J; junction bases left unmatched: 9. CDR1 and CDR2 (germline): SGHNT, YYREEE (reference sequence). CDR3 nucleotide sequence: TGTGCCAGCAGCTTGACTAGCGGGGGATACGTACAAGATACGCAGTATTTT. Protein sequence: CASSLTSGGYVQDTQYF.

The chain joins TRBV29-1 to TRBJ1-4; D gene unclear. V lost 3 bases and J 5 bases, leaving 7 bases between the germline ends. Germline V gene data show CDR1 as SQVTM and CDR2 as ANQGSEA. CDR3 size: 12 residues. CDR3 protein: CSVEGGNEKLFF. The CDR3 coding sequence is TGCAGCGTTGAGGGAGGAAATGAAAAACTGTTTTTT.

This clone was seen a single time. The CDR3 DNA reads TGCGCCAGCAGCCTCGGGACAGGGGCGGGGGGAGCTTTCTTT. Its translation: CASSLGTGAGGAFF. V is TRBV5-1 and J is TRBJ1-1; 10 nucleotides line up with TRBD1. CDR1 SGHRS and CDR2 YFSETQ come from the germline V gene. The CDR3 sequence is 14 residues long. The junction had 10 bases not matched to a gene; V was cut back by 4 bases and J by 10 bases.

The chain couples TRBV3-1 (or the pseudogene TRBV3-2) to TRBJ2-2; D may be TRBD2 (6 bases). This CDR3 has 16 amino acids. With 4 bases removed from V and 0 bases from J, the gap between germline ends came to 12 bases. The germline V gene encodes CDR1 LGHDT and CDR2 YNNKEL (reference sequence). This CDR3 is CASSRVTGANTGELFF. CDR3 in DNA: TGTGCCAGCAGCCGCGTTACGGGGGCGAACACCGGGGAGCTGTTTTTT.

V gene TRBV7-6 combines with J gene TRBJ1-6; tentative D call: TRBD1 (5 bases). CDR1 and CDR2 from the germline V gene are SGHVS and FNYEAQ. This CDR3 spans 15 amino acids. Deletions cut 6 bases from V and 8 bases from J, with 17 bases between. The CDR3 sequence: CASSLGGPPDSPLHF. The CDR3 DNA is TGTGCCAGCAGTCTGGGGGGACCCCCCGATTCACCCCTCCACTTT.

The chain links TRBV28 to TRBJ2-1, with D possibly matching TRBD1 (6 bases). The CDR3 contains 14 residues. The germline V and J ends were trimmed by 5 bases and 9 bases, with 17 bases remaining between them. In germline, CDR1 is MDHEN, CDR2 SYDVKM. For the CDR3, the DNA is TGTGCCAGCAGTAAACCTCCAGGGGCTAGTGAGCAGTTCTTC. Protein: CASSKPPGASEQFF.

V is TRBV18 and J is TRBJ1-4; D is perhaps TRBD1 (6 bases). The germline V and J ends were trimmed by 3 bases and 5 bases, with 16 bases remaining between them. Germline-derived CDR1 and CDR2 are KGHSH and LQKENI. The CDR3 has 16 residues. CDR3 amino acids: CASSPSTGTLNEKLFF. CDR3 nucleotide sequence: TGTGCCAGCTCACCTTCAACCGGGACACTGAATGAAAAACTGTTTTTT.

This rearrangement joins TRBV7-9 to TRBJ1-1; D unresolved. The CDR3 is 15 residues long. The germline gives CDR1 SEHNR, CDR2 FQNEAQ (reference sequence). Trimming left V 6 bases short and J 5 bases short, with 19 bases between. The CDR3 DNA reads TGTGCCAGCAGTCTAGAGGGTCGGGGTAAGACTGAAGCTTTCTTT. Protein product: CASSLEGRGKTEAFF. Full variable domain (remainder filled in from reference TRBV7-9 and TRBJ1-1): DTGVSQNPRHKITKRGQNVTFRCDPISEHNRLYWYRQTLGQGPEFLTYFQNEAQLEKSRLLSDRFSAERPKGSFSTLEIQRTEQGDSAMYLCASSLEGRGKTEAFFGQGTRLTVV.

V usage is TRBV3-1 (or the pseudogene TRBV3-2) and J usage is TRBJ1-2; 11 nucleotides line up with TRBD1. The CDR3 sequence is 14 residues long. J gave up 4 bases and V 4 bases, and 2 bases lay outside the gene matches. Germline V gene data show CDR1 as LGHDT and CDR2 as YNNKEL (reference sequence). The CDR3 reads CASSRTGGSYGYTF. In DNA, the CDR3 is TGTGCCAGCAGCCGGACAGGGGGCTCCTATGGCTACACCTTC.

The V call is TRBV4-1, the J call TRBJ1-3; D gene unclear. This CDR3 region has 14 residues. V lost 0 bases to trimming and J lost 7 bases, with 10 bases between them. Germline lookup yields CDR1 MGHRA and CDR2 YSYEKL. CDR3 nucleotides: TGCGCCAGCAGCCAAGAAAATAGAGGGAACACCATATATTTT. Its protein product is CASSQENRGNTIYF.